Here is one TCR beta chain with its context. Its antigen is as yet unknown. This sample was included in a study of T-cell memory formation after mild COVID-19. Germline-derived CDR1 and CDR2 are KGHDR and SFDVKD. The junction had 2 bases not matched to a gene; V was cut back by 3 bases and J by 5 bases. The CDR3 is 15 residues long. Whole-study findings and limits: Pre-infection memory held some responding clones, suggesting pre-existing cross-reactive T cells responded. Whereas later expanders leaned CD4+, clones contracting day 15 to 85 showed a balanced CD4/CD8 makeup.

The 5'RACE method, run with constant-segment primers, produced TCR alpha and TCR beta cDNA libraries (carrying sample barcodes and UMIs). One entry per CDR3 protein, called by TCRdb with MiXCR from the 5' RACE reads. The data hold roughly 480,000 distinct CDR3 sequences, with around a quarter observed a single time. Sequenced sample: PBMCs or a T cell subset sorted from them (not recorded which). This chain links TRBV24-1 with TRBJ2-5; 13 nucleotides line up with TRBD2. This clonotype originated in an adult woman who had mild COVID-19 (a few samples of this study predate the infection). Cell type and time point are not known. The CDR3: CATSDGLAGVETQYF. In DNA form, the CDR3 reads TGTGCCACCAGTGATGGACTAGCGGGGGTGGAGACCCAGTACTTC.